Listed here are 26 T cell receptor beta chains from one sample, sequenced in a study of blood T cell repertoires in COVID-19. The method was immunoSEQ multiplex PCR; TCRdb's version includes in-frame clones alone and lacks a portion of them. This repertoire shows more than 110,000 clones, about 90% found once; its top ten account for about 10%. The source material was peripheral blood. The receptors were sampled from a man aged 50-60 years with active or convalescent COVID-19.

The CDR3 coding sequence is TGTGCCAGCAGCCAGGGACAGGGGAATGAAAAACTGTTTTTT. Protein sequence: CASSQGQGNEKLFF. This chain uses TRBV11-2 with TRBJ1-4; 10 nucleotides match TRBD1. This CDR3 has 14 residues. CDR1 and CDR2 from the germline V gene are SGHAT and FQNNGV. V was clipped by 5 bases and J by 5 bases; unmatched bases: 2.

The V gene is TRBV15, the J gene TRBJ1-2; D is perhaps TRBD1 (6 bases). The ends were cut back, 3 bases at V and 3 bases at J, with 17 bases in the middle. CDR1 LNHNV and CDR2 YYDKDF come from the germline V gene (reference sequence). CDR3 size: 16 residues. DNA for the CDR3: TGTGCCACCAGCAGGGACAGCTCGATCTCATACTATGGCTACACCTTC. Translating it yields CATSRDSSISYYGYTF.

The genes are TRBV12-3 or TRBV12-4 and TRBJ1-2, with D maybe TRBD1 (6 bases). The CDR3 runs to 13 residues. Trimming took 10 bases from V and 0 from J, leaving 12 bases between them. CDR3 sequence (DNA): TGTGCCACGGGAACAGGGACTAACTATGGCTACACCTTC. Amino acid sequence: CATGTGTNYGYTF.

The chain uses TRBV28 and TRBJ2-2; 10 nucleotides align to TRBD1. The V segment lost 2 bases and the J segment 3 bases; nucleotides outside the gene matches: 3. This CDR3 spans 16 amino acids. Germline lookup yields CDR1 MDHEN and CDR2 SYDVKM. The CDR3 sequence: CASSLSGQGDTGELFF. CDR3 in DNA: TGTGCCAGCAGTTTAAGCGGACAGGGGGACACCGGGGAGCTGTTTTTT. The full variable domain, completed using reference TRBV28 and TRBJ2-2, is DVKVTQSSRYLVKRTGEKVFLECVQDMDHENMFWYRQDPGLGLRLIYFSYDVKMKEKGDIPEGYSVSREKKERFSLILESASTNQTSMYLCASSLSGQGDTGELFFGEGSRLTVL.

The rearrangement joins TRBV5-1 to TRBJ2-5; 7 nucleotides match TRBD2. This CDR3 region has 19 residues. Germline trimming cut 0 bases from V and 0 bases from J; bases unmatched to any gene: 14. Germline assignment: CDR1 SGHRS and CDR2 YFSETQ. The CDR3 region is CASSLEGREGRMYQETQYF. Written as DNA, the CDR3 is TGCGCCAGCAGCTTGGAGGGGAGGGAAGGACGGATGTACCAAGAGACCCAGTACTTC.

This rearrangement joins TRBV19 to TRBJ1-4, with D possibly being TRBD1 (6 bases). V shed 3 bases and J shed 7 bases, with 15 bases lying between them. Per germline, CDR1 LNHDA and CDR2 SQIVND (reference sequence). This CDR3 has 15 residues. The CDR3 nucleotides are TGTGCCAGTAGTATCCACTTGACAGGAGGTGAAAAACTGTTTTTT. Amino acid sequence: CASSIHLTGGEKLFF.

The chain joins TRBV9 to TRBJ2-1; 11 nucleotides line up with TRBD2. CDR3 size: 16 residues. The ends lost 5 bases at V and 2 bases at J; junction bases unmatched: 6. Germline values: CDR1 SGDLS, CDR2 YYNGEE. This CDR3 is CASSGTSGSTYNEQFF. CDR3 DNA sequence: TGTGCCAGCAGTGGGACTAGCGGCTCGACCTACAATGAGCAGTTCTTC.

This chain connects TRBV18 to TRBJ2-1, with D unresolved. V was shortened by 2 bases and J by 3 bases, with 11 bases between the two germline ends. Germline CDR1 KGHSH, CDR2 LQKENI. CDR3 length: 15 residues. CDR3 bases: TGTGCCAGCTCACCAAGACAATCGAACTACAATGAGCAGTTCTTC. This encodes CASSPRQSNYNEQFF.

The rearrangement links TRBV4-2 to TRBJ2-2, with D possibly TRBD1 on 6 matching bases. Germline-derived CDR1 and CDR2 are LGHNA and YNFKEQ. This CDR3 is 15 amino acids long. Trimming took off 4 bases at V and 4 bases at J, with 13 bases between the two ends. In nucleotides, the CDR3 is TGTGCCAGCAGCCCTGGACAGAAAGTCACCGGGGAGCTGTTTTTT. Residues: CASSPGQKVTGELFF.

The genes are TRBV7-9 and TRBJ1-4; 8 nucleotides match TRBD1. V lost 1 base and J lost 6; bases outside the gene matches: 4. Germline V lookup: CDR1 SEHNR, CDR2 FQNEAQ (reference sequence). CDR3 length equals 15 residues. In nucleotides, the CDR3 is TGTGCCAGCAGCTTAGGCAGGGGGCGTCATGAAAAACTGTTTTTT. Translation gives CASSLGRGRHEKLFF.

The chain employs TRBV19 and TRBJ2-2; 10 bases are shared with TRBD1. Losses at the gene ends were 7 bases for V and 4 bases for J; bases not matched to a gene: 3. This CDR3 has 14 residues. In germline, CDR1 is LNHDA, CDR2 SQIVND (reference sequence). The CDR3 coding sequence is TGTGCCAGTATCGGGACAGGGGCCACCGGGGAGCTGTTTTTT. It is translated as CASIGTGATGELFF.

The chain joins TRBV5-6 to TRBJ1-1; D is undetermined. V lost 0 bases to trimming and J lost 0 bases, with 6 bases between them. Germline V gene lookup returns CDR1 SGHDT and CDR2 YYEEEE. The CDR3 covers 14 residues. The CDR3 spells CASSLVPLNTEAFF. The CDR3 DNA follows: TGTGCCAGCAGCTTGGTCCCTCTGAACACTGAAGCTTTCTTT.

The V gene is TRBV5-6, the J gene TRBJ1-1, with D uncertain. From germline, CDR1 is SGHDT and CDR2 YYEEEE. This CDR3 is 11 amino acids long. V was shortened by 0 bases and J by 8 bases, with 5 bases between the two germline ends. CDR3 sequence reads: CASSLGREAFF. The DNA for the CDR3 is TGTGCCAGCAGCTTGGGGAGGGAAGCTTTCTTT.

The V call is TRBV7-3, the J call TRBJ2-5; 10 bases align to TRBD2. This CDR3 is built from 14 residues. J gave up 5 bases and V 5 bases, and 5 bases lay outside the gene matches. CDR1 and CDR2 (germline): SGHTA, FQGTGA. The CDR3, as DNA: TGTGCCAGCAGCCTAGCGGGAGAGGCTGAGACCCAGTACTTC. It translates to CASSLAGEAETQYF.

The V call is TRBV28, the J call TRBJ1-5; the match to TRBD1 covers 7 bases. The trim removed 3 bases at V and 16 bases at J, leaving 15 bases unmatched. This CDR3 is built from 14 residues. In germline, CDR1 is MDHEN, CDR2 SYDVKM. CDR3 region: CASSLLEVDRSAHF. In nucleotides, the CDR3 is TGTGCCAGCAGTTTGTTGGAGGTGGACAGGTCCGCACATTTT.

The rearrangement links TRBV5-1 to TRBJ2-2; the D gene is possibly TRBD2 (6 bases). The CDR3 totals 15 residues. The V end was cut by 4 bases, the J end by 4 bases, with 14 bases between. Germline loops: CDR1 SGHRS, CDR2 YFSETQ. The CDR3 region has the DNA TGCGCCAGCAGCAAAACGGTGGGGGGCACCGGGGAGCTGTTTTTT. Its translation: CASSKTVGGTGELFF.

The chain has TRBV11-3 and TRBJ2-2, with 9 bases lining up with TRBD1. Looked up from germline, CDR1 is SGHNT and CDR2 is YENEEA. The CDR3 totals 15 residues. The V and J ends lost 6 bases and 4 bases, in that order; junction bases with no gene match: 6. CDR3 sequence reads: CASSAGTGITGELFF. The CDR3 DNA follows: TGTGCCAGCAGTGCCGGGACAGGGATCACCGGGGAGCTGTTTTTT.

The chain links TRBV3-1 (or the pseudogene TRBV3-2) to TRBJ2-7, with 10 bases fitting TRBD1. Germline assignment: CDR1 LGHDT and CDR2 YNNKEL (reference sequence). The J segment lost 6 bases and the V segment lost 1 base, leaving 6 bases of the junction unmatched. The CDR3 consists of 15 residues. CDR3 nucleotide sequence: TGTGCCAGCAGCCAAGCGGGGACAGGGGTGTCCGAGCAGTACTTC. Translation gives CASSQAGTGVSEQYF.

The DNA for the CDR3 is TGTGCCAGCAGCGTAGACGGAGGAGGATCCGAAAAACTGTTTTTT. This translates into CASSVDGGGSEKLFF. The V gene is TRBV9, the J gene TRBJ1-4; D not certain. V lost 0 bases, J lost 8 bases, and 14 bases lay in between. The CDR3 consists of 15 residues. Germline V gene lookup returns CDR1 SGDLS and CDR2 YYNGEE. The whole variable domain, remainder taken from reference TRBV9 and TRBJ1-4, is DSGVTQTPKHLITATGQRVTLRCSPRSGDLSVYWYQQSLDQGLQFLIQYYNGEERAKGNILERFSAQQFPDLHSELNLSSLELGDSALYFCASSVDGGGSEKLFFGSGTQLSVL.

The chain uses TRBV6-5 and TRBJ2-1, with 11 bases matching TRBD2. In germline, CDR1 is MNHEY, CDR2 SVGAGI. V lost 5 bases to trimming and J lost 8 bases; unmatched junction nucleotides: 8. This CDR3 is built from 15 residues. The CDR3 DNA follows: TGTGCCAGCAGTCTCCGACTAGCGGGAAACCATGAGCAGTTCTTC. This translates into CASSLRLAGNHEQFF.

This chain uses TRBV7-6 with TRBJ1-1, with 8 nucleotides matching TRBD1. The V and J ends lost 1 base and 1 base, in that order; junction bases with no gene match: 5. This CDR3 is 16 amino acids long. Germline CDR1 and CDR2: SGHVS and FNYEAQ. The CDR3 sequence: CASSLEDRVSNTEAFF. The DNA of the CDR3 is TGTGCCAGCAGCTTAGAGGACAGGGTCTCGAACACTGAAGCTTTCTTT. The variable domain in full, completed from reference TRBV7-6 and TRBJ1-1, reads GAGVSQSPRYKVTKRGQDVALRCDPISGHVSLYWYRQALGQGPEFLTYFNYEAQQDKSGLPNDRFSAERPEGSISTLTIQRTEQRDSAMYRCASSLEDRVSNTEAFFGQGTRLTVV.

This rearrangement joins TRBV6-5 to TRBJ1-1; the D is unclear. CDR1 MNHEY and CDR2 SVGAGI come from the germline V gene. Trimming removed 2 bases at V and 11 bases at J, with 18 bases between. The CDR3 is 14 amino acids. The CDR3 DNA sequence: TGTGCCAGCAGTTACGCGGGCCTCGGAGGTGGGGCTTTCTTT. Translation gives CASSYAGLGGGAFF.

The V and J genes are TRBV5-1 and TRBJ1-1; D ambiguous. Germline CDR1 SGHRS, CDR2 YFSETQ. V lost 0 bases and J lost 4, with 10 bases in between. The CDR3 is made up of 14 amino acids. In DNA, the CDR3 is TGCGCCAGCAGCTTGGGGAGCGGAGGCACTGAAGCTTTCTTT. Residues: CASSLGSGGTEAFF. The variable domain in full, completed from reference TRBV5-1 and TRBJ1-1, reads KAGVTQTPRYLIKTRGQQVTLSCSPISGHRSVSWYQQTPGQGLQFLFEYFSETQRNKGNFPGRFSGRQFSNSRSEMNVSTLELGDSALYLCASSLGSGGTEAFFGQGTRLTVV.

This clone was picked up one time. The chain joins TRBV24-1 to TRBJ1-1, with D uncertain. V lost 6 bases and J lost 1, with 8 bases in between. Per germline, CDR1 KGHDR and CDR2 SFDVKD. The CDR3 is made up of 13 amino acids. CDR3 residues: CATSLEENTEAFF. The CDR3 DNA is TGTGCCACCAGTTTAGAGGAGAACACTGAAGCTTTCTTT.

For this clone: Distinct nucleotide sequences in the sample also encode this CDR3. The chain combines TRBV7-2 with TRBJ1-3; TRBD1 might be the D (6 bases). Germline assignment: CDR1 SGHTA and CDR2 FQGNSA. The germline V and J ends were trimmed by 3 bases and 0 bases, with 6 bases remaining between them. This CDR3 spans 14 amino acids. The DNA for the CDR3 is TGTGCCAGCAGCTTGGACAGCTCTGGAAACACCATATATTTT. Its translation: CASSLDSSGNTIYF.

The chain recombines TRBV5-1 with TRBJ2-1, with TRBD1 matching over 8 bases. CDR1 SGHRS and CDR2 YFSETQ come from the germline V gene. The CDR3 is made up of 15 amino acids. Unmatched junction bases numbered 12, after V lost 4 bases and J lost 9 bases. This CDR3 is CASSLGQGGRSEQFF. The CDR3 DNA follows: TGCGCCAGCAGCCTAGGACAGGGCGGGCGGAGTGAGCAGTTCTTC. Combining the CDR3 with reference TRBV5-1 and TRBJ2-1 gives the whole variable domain KAGVTQTPRYLIKTRGQQVTLSCSPISGHRSVSWYQQTPGQGLQFLFEYFSETQRNKGNFPGRFSGRQFSNSRSEMNVSTLELGDSALYLCASSLGQGGRSEQFFGPGTRLTVL.